This TCR beta chain was sequenced during a study of graft-versus-host responses after intestinal transplantation. About this clone: What it binds is unknown.

The CDR3 consists of 17 residues. Germline V gives CDR1 MNHEY, CDR2 SMNVEV (reference sequence). Trimming cost V 5 bases and J 0 bases; bases outside gene matches: 9. Using immunoSEQ multiplex PCR, the repertoire was profiled, and TCRdb retains in-frame clones only, with some absent. The data contain approximately 88,000 clones, over 90% of them seen just once; the ten biggest clones take up more than 0.15%. This chain connects TRBV27 to TRBJ1-5, with TRBD1 matching 8 bases. The sequenced sample was unstimulated CD4+ T cells sorted from spleen or lymph node cells, obtained before transplant. The TCR originated in a human donor who was the organ donor for an intestinal transplant. CDR3 DNA: TGTGCCAGCAGTAAGCGGACAGGGACTTATAGCAATCAGCCCCAGCATTTT. This encodes CASSKRTGTYSNQPQHF.